Following are 20 T cell receptor beta chains from one sample sequenced in a study of molecular identifiers for immune sequencing clone quantification. TCRdb processed the PCR reads anew with MiXCR; each CDR3 protein has one entry. Counted here are around 480,000 distinct CDR3 sequences, around 25% occurring once; the ten biggest clones make up roughly 0.79%. The specimen sequenced was naive CD8+ T cells from blood, with Jurkat cell RNA spiked in. Subset defined: FACS-sorted CD8+CD4-CCR7+CD45RA+ naive T cells. The receptors come from a human donor in good health. Some libraries in this study had Jurkat cell RNA spiked in.

The CDR3: CASSGGTVYNYGYTF. The CDR3 DNA reads as TGTGCCAGCAGTGGAGGGACCGTGTATAACTATGGCTACACCTTC. The chain is built from TRBV25-1 and TRBJ1-2, with TRBD1 as a possible D gene (5 bases). The V end was cut by 4 bases, the J end by 1 base, with 13 bases between. CDR1 is MGHDK and CDR2 is SYGVNS in the germline V gene. CDR3 length: 15 residues.

This clonotype was found many times. The chain employs TRBV4-3 and TRBJ1-3, with TRBD1 matching over 11 bases. The V gene's germline CDR1 is LGHNA and CDR2 YSLEER. Trimming cost V 0 bases and J 7 bases; bases outside gene matches: 11. This CDR3 is built from 18 residues. The CDR3 loop reads CASSQDRIWTGGRNTIYF. The CDR3 bases are TGCGCCAGCAGCCAAGATAGAATTTGGACAGGGGGCCGGAACACCATATATTTT.

This clonotype was detected ten times or more. The chain has TRBV12-3 or TRBV12-4 and TRBJ2-7; no clear D gene. Deletions cut 3 bases from V and 0 bases from J, with 6 bases between. The CDR3 spans 13 residues. CDR3 sequence reads: CASSFQASYEQYF. The CDR3, as DNA: TGTGCCAGCAGTTTTCAGGCCTCCTACGAGCAGTACTTC.

In regard to this clonotype: A read error may account for a junction end that differs from germline. The V and J genes are TRBV20-1 and TRBJ2-7; 8 bases line up with TRBD2. Germline V gene data show CDR1 as DFQATT and CDR2 as SNEGSKA (reference sequence). The CDR3 is made up of 14 amino acids. CDR3 DNA: TGCAGTGCTCGCCCGGGGGGGCTTCTCTCCGAGCAGTCCTTC. The encoded protein is CSARPGGLLSEQSF.

Many counts were recorded for this clonotype. The chain combines TRBV7-8 with TRBJ2-3; D tentatively reads TRBD1 or TRBD2 (6 bases each). The CDR3 is 13 amino acids. V was clipped by 2 bases and J by 7 bases, with 10 bases between them. Germline V lookup: CDR1 SGHVS, CDR2 FQNEAQ. The CDR3 sequence is CASSLRGRNTQYF. The CDR3 nucleotides read TGTGCCAGCAGCTTACGGGGGCGAAATACGCAGTATTTT.

This clonotype was picked up one time. The CDR3 spells CASSLDGAEPYEQYF. CDR3 bases: TGCGCCAGCAGCCTAGATGGGGCAGAGCCCTACGAGCAGTACTTC. The rearrangement uses TRBV4-3 and TRBJ2-7; the D gene is possibly TRBD1 (5 bases). This CDR3 region has 15 residues. Germline CDR1 and CDR2: LGHNA and YSLEER. The germline V and J ends were trimmed by 4 bases and 2 bases, with 15 bases remaining between them.

This clonotype was observed at least ten times. This chain connects TRBV13 to TRBJ1-4; 8 positions match TRBD1. This CDR3 contains 18 residues. With V trimmed by 5 bases and J by 3 bases, 14 bases remained unmatched. In germline, CDR1 is PRHDT, CDR2 FYEKMQ (reference sequence). CDR3 amino acids: CASSPYIRTGSANEKLFF. The DNA for the CDR3 is TGTGCCAGCAGCCCATATATTCGGACAGGGTCAGCTAATGAAAAACTGTTTTTT.

A few counts support this clonotype. The gene calls are TRBV13 and TRBJ1-1, with D possibly being TRBD1 (5 bases). This CDR3 comprises 16 residues. Germline V CDR1 and CDR2: PRHDT, FYEKMQ (reference sequence). V lost 2 bases and J 3 bases, leaving 16 bases between the germline ends. The CDR3 spells CASSLFRGGVDTEAFF. The CDR3 DNA follows: TGTGCCAGCAGCTTATTCCGGGGGGGGGTTGACACTGAAGCTTTCTTT.

This clonotype was observed many times. This sequence joins TRBV20-1 and TRBJ2-7; D gene uncertain. V gave up 4 bases and J gave up 0 bases, with 13 bases separating them. From germline, CDR1 is DFQATT and CDR2 SNEGSKA (reference sequence). The CDR3 length is 14 residues. The DNA for the CDR3 is TGCAGTGCTAAAAACATCAGGAGCTCCTACGAGCAGTACTTC. Its protein is CSAKNIRSSYEQYF.

Worth noting for this clonotype: At one end the junction does not follow the germline gene, possibly because of a read error. The chain links TRBV4-1 to TRBJ2-7; the D gene is possibly TRBD1 (5 bases). The V gene's germline CDR1 is MGHRA and CDR2 YSYEKL. The CDR3 is 15 residues long. Here the CDR3 reads CASSQVGDSAYEQYF. CDR3 DNA: TGCGCCAGCAGTCAAGTAGGTGACAGTGCCTACGAGCAGTACTTC.

This clonotype showed up just a few times. The genes are TRBV5-6 and TRBJ2-5; D is unclear. With 0 bases removed from V and 5 bases from J, the gap between germline ends came to 8 bases. CDR3 length: 13 residues. From germline, CDR1 is SGHDT and CDR2 YYEEEE. In DNA form, the CDR3 reads TGTGCCAGCAGCTTGGAGGCGGTGGAGACCCAGTACTTC. Its translation: CASSLEAVETQYF.

The chain joins TRBV20-1 to TRBJ2-3, with D perhaps TRBD2 (7 bases). CDR1 and CDR2 (germline): DFQATT, SNEGSKA (reference sequence). The CDR3 contains 15 residues. Trimming took 3 bases from V and 2 from J, leaving 15 bases between them. The CDR3 reads CSASLGGHPTDTQYF. As DNA, the CDR3 is TGCAGTGCTAGCCTGGGGGGGCACCCCACAGATACGCAGTATTTT.

A few counts support this clonotype. The chain recombines TRBV7-9 with TRBJ2-7, with D unclear. V lost 2 bases, J lost 3 bases, and 8 bases lay in between. The germline gives CDR1 SEHNR, CDR2 FQNEAQ (reference sequence). This CDR3 has 13 amino acids. In DNA form, the CDR3 reads TGTGCCAGCAGCTTAAGTTTCTTCTACGAGCAGTACTTC. It translates to CASSLSFFYEQYF. Full variable domain (outside the CDR3, taken from reference TRBV7-9 and TRBJ2-7): DTGVSQNPRHKITKRGQNVTFRCDPISEHNRLYWYRQTLGQGPEFLTYFQNEAQLEKSRLLSDRFSAERPKGSFSTLEIQRTEQGDSAMYLCASSLSFFYEQYFGPGTRLTVT.

This clonotype was picked up many times. The V gene is TRBV12-3 or TRBV12-4, the J gene TRBJ1-1; unclear D gene. Trimming stripped 5 bases from V and 5 bases from J, with 12 bases between. CDR3 length: 13 amino acids. The CDR3 nucleotides are TGTGCCAGCAGTCCCGGAAGGAATACTGAAGCTTTCTTT. Encoded protein: CASSPGRNTEAFF.

The rearrangement joins TRBV20-1 to TRBJ2-7; D might be TRBD1 (5 bases). The ends were cut back, 2 bases at V and 0 bases at J, with 8 bases in the middle. The CDR3 extends over 13 amino acids. Per germline, CDR1 DFQATT and CDR2 SNEGSKA (reference sequence). The CDR3 spells CSARNRLSYEQYF. CDR3 nucleotides: TGCAGTGCTAGAAACAGGCTCTCCTACGAGCAGTACTTC.

There are many counts of this clonotype. The V gene is TRBV7-9, the J gene TRBJ2-3; TRBD1 might be the D (5 bases). Trimming cost V 2 bases and J 6 bases, with 9 bases left between them. This CDR3 is built from 13 residues. Germline loops: CDR1 SEHNR, CDR2 FQNEAQ (reference sequence). CDR3 coding DNA: TGTGCCAGCAGCTTACAGGGATCTGATACGCAGTATTTT. Translation: CASSLQGSDTQYF. Using reference TRBV7-9 and TRBJ2-3 for the parts outside the CDR3, the full variable domain is DTGVSQNPRHKITKRGQNVTFRCDPISEHNRLYWYRQTLGQGPEFLTYFQNEAQLEKSRLLSDRFSAERPKGSFSTLEIQRTEQGDSAMYLCASSLQGSDTQYFGPGTRLTVL.

This clonotype has a count of ten or more. The chain couples TRBV29-1 to TRBJ2-7, with D possibly TRBD2 on 5 matching bases. The V end was cut by 0 bases, the J end by 4 bases, with 7 bases between. CDR1 is SQVTM, CDR2 ANQGSEA, per germline. The CDR3 consists of 12 residues. The CDR3 nucleotides are TGCAGCGTTGAAGATCGGGAATACGAGCAGTACTTC. Its translation: CSVEDREYEQYF.

On this clonotype: A read error may be the cause here, since a much bigger clone is one base away. The CDR3 loop reads CSDEEGHSTQYF. In nucleotides, the CDR3 is TGCAGCGATGAAGAGGGACATTCTACGCAGTATTTT. V usage is TRBV29-1 and J usage is TRBJ2-3; tentatively, D is TRBD1 (6 bases). CDR1 and CDR2 from the germline V gene are SQVTM and ANQGSEA. The CDR3 covers 12 residues.

This clonotype was counted many times. The rearrangement uses TRBV20-1 and TRBJ2-5; D gene ambiguous. Trimming pared 1 base from V and 7 bases from J, leaving 7 bases between. The CDR3 is made up of 11 amino acids. CDR1 and CDR2 from the germline V gene are DFQATT and SNEGSKA (reference sequence). The CDR3 bases are TGCAGTGCTAGAGCGGTCGCGACCCAGTACTTC. This codes for CSARAVATQYF.

This clonotype was found once. A much larger clone lies a single base off, so this may be a read error. The chain is built from TRBV7-2 and TRBJ2-3; 7 nucleotides line up with TRBD1. V lost 7 bases, J lost 5 bases, and 9 bases stayed unmatched. The length of the CDR3 is 14 residues. Germline V gene sequence: CDR1 SGHTA, CDR2 FQGNSA. As DNA, the CDR3 is TGTGCCAGCAACCTACAGGGGACAGAAGATACGCAGTATTTT. Translation: CASNLQGTEDTQYF.